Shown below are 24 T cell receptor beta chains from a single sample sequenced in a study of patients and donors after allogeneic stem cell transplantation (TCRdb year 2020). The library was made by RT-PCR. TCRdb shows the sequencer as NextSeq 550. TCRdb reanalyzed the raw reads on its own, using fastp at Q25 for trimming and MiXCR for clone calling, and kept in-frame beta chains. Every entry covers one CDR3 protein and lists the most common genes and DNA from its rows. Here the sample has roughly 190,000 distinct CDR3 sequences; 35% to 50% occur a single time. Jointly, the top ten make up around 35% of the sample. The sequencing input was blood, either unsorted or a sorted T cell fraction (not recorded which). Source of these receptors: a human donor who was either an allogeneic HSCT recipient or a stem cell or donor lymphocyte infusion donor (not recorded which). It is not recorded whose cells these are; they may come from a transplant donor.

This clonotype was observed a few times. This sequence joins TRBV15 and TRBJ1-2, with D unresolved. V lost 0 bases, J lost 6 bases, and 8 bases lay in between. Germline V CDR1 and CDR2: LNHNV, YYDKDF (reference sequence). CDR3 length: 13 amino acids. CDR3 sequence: CATSRDNVDGYTF. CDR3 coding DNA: TGTGCCACCAGCAGAGATAACGTAGATGGCTACACCTTC.

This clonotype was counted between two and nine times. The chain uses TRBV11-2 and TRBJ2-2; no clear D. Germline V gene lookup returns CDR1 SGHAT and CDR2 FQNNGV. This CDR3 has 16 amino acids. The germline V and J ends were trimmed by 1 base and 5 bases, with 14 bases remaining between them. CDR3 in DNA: TGTGCCAGCAGCTTAGGAACGCGGACCGGGACCGGGGAGCTGTTTTTT. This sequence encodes CASSLGTRTGTGELFF.

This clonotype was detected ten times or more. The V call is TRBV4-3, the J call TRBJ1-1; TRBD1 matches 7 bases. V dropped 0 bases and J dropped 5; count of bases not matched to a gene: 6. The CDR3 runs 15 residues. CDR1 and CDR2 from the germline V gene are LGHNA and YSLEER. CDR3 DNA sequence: TGCGCCAGCAGCCAAGAGACAGGGAAGAGGACTGAAGCTTTCTTT. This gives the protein CASSQETGKRTEAFF.

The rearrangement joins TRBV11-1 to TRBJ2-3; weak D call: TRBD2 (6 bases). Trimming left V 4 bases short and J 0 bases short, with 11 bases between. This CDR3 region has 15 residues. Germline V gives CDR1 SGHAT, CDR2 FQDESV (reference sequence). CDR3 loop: CASSSGTSSTDTQYF. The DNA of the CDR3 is TGTGCCAGCAGCTCCGGGACTTCAAGCACAGATACGCAGTATTTT.

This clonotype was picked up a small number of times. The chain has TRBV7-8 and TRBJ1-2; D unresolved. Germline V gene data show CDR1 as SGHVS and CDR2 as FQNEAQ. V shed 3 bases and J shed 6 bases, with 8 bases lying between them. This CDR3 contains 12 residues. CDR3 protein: CASSFGRNGYTF. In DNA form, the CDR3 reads TGTGCCAGCAGCTTCGGGAGAAATGGCTACACCTTC.

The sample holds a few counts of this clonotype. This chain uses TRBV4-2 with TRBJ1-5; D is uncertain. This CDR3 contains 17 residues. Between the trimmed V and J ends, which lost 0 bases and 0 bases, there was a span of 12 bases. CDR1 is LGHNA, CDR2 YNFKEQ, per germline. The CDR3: CASSQDLGKNSNQPQHF. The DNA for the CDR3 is TGTGCCAGCAGCCAAGATCTCGGCAAAAATAGCAATCAGCCCCAGCATTTT.

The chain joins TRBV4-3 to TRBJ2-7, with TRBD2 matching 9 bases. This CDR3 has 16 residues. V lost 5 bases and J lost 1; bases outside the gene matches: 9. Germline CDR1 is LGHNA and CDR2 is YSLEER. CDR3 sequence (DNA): TGCGCCAGCAGCGCCCAAACGACTAGCGGATCCTACGAGCAGTACTTC. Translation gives CASSAQTTSGSYEQYF.

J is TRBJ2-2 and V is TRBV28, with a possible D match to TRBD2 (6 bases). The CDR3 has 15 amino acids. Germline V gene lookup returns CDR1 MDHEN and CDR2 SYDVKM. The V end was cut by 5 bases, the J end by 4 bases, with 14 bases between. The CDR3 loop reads CASSPSLGGTGELFF. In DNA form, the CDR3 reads TGTGCCAGCAGTCCTTCTCTCGGGGGCACCGGGGAGCTGTTTTTT.

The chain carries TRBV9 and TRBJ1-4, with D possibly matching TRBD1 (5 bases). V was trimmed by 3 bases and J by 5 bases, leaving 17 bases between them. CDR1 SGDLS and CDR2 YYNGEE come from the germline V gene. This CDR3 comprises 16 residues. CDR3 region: CASSARDAGQNEKLFF. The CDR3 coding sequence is TGTGCCAGCAGCGCCCGGGATGCGGGGCAGAATGAAAAACTGTTTTTT.

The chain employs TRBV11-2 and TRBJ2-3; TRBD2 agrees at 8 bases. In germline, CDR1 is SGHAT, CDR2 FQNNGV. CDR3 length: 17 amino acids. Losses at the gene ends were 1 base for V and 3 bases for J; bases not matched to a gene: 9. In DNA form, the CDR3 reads TGTGCCAGCAGCTTAGCGGGAGGGAATTTGGGGACAGATACGCAGTATTTT. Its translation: CASSLAGGNLGTDTQYF.

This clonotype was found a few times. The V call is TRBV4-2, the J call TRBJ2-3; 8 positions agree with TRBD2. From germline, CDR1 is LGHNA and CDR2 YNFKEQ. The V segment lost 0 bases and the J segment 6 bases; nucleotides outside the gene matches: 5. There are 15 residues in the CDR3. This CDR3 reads CASSQEAGVGDTQYF. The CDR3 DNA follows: TGTGCCAGCAGCCAAGAAGCGGGAGTTGGGGATACGCAGTATTTT.

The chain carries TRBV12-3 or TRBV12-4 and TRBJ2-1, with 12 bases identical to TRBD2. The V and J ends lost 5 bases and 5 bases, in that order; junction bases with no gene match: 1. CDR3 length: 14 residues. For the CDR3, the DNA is TGTGCCAGCAGTCCTAGCGGGAGGGACAATGAGCAGTTCTTC. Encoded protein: CASSPSGRDNEQFF.

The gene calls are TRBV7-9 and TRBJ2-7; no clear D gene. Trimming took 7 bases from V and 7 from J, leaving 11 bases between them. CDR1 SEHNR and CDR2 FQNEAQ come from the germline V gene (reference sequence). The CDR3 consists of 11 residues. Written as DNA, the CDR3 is TGTGCCAGCAACCACCTGGAGGAGCAGTACTTC. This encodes CASNHLEEQYF. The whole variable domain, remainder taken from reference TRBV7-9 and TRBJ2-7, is DTGVSQNPRHKITKRGQNVTFRCDPISEHNRLYWYRQTLGQGPEFLTYFQNEAQLEKSRLLSDRFSAERPKGSFSTLEIQRTEQGDSAMYLCASNHLEEQYFGPGTRLTVT.

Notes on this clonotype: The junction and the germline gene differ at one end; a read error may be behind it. CDR3 sequence reads: CTISEPHRAEAFF. The CDR3 DNA sequence: TGTACCATCAGTGAGCCCCACAGAGCCGAAGCTTTCTTT. The chain joins TRBV10-3 to TRBJ1-1; D is unclear. Germline V CDR1 and CDR2: ENHRY, SYGVKD. This CDR3 is built from 13 residues.

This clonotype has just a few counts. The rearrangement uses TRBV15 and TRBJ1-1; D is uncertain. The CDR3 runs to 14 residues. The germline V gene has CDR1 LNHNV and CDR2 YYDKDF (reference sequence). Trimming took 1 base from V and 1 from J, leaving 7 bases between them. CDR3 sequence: CATSRVTGNTEAFF. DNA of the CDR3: TGTGCCACCAGCAGAGTTACCGGGAACACTGAAGCTTTCTTT.

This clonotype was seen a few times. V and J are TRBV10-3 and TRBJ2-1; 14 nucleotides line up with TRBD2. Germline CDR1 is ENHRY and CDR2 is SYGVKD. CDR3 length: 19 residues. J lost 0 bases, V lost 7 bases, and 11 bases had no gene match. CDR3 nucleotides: TGTGCCATCACCGGGACTAGCGGGAGCTCCGGGGGCTCCTACAATGAGCAGTTCTTC. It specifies CAITGTSGSSGGSYNEQFF.

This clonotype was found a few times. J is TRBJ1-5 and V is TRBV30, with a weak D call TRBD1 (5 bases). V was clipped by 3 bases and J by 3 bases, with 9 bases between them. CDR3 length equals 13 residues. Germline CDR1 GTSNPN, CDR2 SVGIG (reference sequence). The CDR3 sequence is CAWRVGVNQPQHF. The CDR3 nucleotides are TGTGCCTGGAGGGTAGGGGTCAATCAGCCCCAGCATTTT.

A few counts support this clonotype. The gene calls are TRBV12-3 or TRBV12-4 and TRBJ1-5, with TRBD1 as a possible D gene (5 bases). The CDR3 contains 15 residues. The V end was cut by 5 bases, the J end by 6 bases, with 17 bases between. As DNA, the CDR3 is TGTGCCAGCAGTCGCGGGACCGGGTTTGGTCAGCCCCAGCATTTT. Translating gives CASSRGTGFGQPQHF.

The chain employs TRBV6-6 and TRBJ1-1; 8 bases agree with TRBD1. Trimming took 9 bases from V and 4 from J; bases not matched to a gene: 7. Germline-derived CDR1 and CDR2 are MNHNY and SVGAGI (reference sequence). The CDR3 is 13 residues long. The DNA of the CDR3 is TGTGCCAGTAGGACAGGGACGACCACTGAAGCTTTCTTT. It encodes CASRTGTTTEAFF.

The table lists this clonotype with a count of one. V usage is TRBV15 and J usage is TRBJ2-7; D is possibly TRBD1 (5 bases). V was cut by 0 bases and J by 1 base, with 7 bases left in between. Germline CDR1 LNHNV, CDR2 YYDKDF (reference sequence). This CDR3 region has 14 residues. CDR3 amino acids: CATSRDPGSYEQYF. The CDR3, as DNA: TGTGCCACCAGCAGAGACCCAGGGTCCTACGAGCAGTACTTC.

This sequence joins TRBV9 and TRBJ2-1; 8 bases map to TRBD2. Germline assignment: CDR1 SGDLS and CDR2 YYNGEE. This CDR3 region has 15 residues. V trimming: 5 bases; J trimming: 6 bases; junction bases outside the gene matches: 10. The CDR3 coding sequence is TGTGCCAGCAGTGACCCAGCGGGAGTACTCAATGAGCAGTTCTTC. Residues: CASSDPAGVLNEQFF.

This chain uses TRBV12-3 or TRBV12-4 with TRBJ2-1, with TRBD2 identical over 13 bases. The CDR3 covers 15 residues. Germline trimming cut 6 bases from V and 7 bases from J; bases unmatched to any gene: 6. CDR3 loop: CASSNGLAGANEQFF. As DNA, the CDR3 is TGTGCCAGCAGCAACGGACTAGCGGGAGCAAATGAGCAGTTCTTC.

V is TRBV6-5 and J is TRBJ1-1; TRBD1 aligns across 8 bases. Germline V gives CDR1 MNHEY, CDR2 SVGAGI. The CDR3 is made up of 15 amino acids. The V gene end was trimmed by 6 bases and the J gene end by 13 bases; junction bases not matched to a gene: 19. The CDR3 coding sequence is TGTGCCAGCAGGGGGACAGGCGGCTCCCCCGGGAAGGGTTTCTTT. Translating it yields CASRGTGGSPGKGFF.

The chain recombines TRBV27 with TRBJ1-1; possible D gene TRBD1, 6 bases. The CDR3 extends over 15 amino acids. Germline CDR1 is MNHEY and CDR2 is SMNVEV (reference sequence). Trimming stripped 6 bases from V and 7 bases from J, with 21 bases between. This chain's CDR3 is CASSPWTASKDEAFF. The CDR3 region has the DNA TGTGCCAGCAGCCCCTGGACAGCCTCAAAGGATGAAGCTTTCTTT.